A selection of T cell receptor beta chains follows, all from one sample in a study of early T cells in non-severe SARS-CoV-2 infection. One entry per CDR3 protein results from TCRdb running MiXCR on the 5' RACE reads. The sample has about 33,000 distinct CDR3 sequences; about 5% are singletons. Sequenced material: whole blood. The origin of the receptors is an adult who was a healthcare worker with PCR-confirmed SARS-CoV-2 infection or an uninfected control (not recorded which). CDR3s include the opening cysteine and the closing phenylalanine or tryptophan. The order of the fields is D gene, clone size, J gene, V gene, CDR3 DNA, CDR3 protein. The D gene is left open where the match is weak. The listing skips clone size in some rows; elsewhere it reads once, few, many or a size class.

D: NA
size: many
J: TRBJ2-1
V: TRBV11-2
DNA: TGTGCCAGCAGCTCCTTCGCCCTTCACAATGAGCAGTTCTTC
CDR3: CASSSFALHNEQFF

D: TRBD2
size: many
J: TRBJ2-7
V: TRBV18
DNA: TGTGCCAGCTCACCGGGGGGGAACGAGCAGTACTTC
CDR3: CASSPGGNEQYF

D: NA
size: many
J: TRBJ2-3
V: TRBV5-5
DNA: TGTGCCAGCAGCTGGGGGGTCCCAGATACGCAGTATTTT
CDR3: CASSWGVPDTQYF

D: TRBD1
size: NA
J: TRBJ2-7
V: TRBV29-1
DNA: TGCAGCGTGGCACCGGGACAGGGCTACGAGCAGTACTTC
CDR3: CSVAPGQGYEQYF

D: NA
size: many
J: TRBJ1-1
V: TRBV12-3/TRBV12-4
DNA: TGTGCCAGCAGCCCCAGGTCACAGAAGATACAAGCTTTCTTT
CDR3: CASSPRSQKIQAFF

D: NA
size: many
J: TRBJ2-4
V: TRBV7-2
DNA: TGTGCCAGCAGCTTGGGCCACTTAAACATTCAGTACTTC
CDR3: CASSLGHLNIQYF

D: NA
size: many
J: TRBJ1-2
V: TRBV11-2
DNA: TGTGCCAGCAGCCAAGCAGCGGACAGATCCCTTCGGTATGGCTACACCTTC
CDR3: CASSQAADRSLRYGYTF

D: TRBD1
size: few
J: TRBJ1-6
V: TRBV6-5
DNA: TGTGCCAGCAGTTTTCGACCGGGACAGGGGAATTCACCCCTCCACTTT
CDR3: CASSFRPGQGNSPLHF

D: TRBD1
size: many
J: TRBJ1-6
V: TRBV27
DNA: TGTGCCAGCAGTTTATCGGGACAGGGAGGTTCACCCCTCCACTTT
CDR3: CASSLSGQGGSPLHF

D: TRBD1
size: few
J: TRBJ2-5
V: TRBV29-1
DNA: TGCAGCGTTTCGGCCCTCAGGGGGCTATACCCTGAGACCCAGTACTTC
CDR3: CSVSALRGLYPETQYF

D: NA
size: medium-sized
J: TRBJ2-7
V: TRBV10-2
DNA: TGCGCCAGCGGGATTAGATACGAGCAGTACTTC
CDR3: CASGIRYEQYF